This T cell receptor (beta chain) was recovered during a study of vaccination and CD4 T cells after COVID-19. Study-level background: Participants, all vaccine recipients, received two doses of either BNT162b2 or mRNA-1273. Post-vaccination specimens were collected at a median of roughly 65 days following dose two (range 14 to 241). In culture, cells were exposed to overlapping spike peptides from SARS-CoV-2, HCoV-NL63, HCoV-OC43 and HCoV-229E.

Treatment meaning: approximately nine-day PBMC culture with coronavirus spike peptide pools or control peptides (ViraFEST assay). The germline V gene has CDR1 LNHDA and CDR2 SQIVND (reference sequence). CDR3 length: 13 residues. The V end was cut by 7 bases, the J end by 2 bases, with 11 bases between. Oncomine TCR Beta short-read sequencing was applied to DNA from cultured CD4+ T cells. In this case, cultured CD4+ T cells provided the extracted genomic DNA. TCRdb re-derived calls from the PCR reads in MiXCR, one entry per CDR3 protein. Among 15,000 or so distinct CDR3 sequences, 63% were seen once, and the ten largest hold around 13%. As regards this clonotype: Its antigen is unidentified.

The TCR comes from a human donor who had recovered from COVID-19. The chain links TRBV19 to TRBJ1-2; no clear D gene. Sequencing was done on a sample of CD4+ T cells from blood, cultured in vitro. The CDR3 loop reads CASNTLTNYGYTF. CDR3 nucleotide sequence: TGTGCCAGTAATACGTTAACCAACTATGGCTACACCTTC.